This T cell receptor beta chain was sequenced in a study of blood T cells in healthy people across ages. The use of a sample-barcoded 5' primer and a J-beta primer mix characterized a second PCR of about 7 to 12 cycles. MiXCR was run by TCRdb on the 5' RACE reads, yielding one entry per CDR3 protein. The sample comprises fewer than 700,000 distinct CDR3 sequences, around 43% of which are singletons, and around 32% rests with the top ten. Points on this clonotype: This clone may be a read error of a much larger clone one base away.

This receptor was obtained from an older man in good health. Sequencing used blood.

The CDR3 nucleotides read TGTGCCAGCAGCCGCACGGCCCCCTACGAGCAGTACTTC. Translated, it gives CASSRTAPYEQYF. The rearrangement joins TRBV3-1 to TRBJ2-7; no definite D call. V was clipped by 4 bases and J by 2 bases, with 9 bases between them. Germline lookup yields CDR1 LGHDT and CDR2 YNNKEL (reference sequence). This CDR3 has 13 amino acids.